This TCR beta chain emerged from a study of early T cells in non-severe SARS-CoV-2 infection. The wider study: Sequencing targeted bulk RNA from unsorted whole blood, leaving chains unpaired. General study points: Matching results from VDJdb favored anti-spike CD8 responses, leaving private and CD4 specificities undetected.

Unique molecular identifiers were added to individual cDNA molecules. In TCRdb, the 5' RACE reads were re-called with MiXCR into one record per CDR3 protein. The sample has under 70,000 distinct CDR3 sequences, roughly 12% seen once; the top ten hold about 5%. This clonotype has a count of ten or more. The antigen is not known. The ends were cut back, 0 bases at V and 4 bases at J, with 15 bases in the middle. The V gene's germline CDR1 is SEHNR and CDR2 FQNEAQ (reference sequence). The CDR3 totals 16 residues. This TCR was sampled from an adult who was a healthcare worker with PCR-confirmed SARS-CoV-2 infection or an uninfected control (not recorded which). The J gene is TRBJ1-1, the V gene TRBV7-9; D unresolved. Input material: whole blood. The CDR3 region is CASSLAAVGVGTEAFF. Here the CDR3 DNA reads TGTGCCAGCAGCTTAGCGGCAGTTGGGGTTGGCACTGAAGCTTTCTTT.